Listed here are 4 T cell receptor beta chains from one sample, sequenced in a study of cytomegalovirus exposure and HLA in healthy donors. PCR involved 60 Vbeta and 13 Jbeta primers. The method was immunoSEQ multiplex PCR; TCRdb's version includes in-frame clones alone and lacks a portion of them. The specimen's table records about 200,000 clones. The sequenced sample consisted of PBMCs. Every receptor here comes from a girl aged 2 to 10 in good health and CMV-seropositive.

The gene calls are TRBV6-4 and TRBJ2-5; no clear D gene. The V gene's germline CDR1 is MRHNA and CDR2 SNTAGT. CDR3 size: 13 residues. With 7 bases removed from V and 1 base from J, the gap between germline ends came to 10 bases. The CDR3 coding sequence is TGTGCCAGCATCCAAGCGACCCAAGAGACCCAGTACTTC. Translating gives CASIQATQETQYF.

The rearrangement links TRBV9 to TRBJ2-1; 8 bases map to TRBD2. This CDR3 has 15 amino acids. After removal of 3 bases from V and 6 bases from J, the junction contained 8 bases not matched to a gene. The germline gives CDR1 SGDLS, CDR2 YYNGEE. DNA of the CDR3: TGTGCCAGCAGCGGAAGCGGGAGAGGGGGCAATGAGCAGTTCTTC. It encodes CASSGSGRGGNEQFF.

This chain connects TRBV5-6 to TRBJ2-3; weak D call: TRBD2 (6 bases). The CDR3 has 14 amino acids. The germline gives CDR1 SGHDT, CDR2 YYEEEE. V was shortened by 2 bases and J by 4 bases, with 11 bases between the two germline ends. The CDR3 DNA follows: TGTGCCAGCAGCTTCGGGACGGGAGCAGATACGCAGTATTTT. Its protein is CASSFGTGADTQYF.

CDR3 nucleotides: TGTGCCACCAGCCTAGGGAGGTCTAATGAAAAACTGTTTTTT. This sequence encodes CATSLGRSNEKLFF. The chain combines TRBV15 with TRBJ1-4, with D hard to call. Per germline, CDR1 LNHNV and CDR2 YYDKDF (reference sequence). Trimming removed 5 bases at V and 3 bases at J, with 10 bases between. This CDR3 is 14 amino acids long.